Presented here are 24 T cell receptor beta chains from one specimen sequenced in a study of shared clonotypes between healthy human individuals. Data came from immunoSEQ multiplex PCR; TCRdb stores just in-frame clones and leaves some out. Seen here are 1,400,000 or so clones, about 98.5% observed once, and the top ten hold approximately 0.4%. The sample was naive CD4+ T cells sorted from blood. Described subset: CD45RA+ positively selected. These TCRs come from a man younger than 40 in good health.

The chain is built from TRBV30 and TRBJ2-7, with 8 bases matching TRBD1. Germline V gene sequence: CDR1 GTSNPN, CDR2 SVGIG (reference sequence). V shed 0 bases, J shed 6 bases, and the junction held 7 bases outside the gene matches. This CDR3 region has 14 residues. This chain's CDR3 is CAWSVPGGSGEQYF. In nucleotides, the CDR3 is TGTGCCTGGAGTGTACCAGGGGGCTCTGGCGAGCAGTACTTC.

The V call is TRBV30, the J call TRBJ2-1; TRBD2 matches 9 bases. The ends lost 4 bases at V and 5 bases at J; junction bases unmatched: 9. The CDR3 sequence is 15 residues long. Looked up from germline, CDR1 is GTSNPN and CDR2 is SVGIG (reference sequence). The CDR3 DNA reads TGTGCCTGGATCGGTGGTAGCGGGAGAGACAATGAGCAGTTCTTC. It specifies CAWIGGSGRDNEQFF.

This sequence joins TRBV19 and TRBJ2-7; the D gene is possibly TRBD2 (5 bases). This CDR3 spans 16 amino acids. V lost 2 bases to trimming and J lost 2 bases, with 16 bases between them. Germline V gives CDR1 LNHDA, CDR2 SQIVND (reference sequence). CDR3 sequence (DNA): TGTGCCAGTAGTATAAGAGGCGGGCTGCCCCCCTACGAGCAGTACTTC. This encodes CASSIRGGLPPYEQYF.

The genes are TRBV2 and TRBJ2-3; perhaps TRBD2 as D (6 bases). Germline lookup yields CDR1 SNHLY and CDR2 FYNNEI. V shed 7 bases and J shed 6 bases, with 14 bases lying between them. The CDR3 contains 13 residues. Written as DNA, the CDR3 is TGTGCCAGCACTTCGGGAGTCCGGGATACGCAGTATTTT. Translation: CASTSGVRDTQYF. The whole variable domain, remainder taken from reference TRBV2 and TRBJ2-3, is EPEVTQTPSHQVTQMGQEVILRCVPISNHLYFYWYRQILGQKVEFLVSFYNNEISEKSEIFDDQFSVERPDGSNFTLKIRSTKLEDSAMYFCASTSGVRDTQYFGPGTRLTVL.

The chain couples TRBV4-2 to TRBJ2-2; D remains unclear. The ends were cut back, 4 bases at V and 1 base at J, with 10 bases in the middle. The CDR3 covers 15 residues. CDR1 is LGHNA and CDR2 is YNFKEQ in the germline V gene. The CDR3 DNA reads TGTGCCAGCAGCCTAGGATATATGAACACCGGGGAGCTGTTTTTT. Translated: CASSLGYMNTGELFF.

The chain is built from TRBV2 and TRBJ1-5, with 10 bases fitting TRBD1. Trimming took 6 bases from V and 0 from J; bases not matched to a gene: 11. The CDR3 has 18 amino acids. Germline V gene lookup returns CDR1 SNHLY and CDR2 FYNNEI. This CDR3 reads CASRDRDRGLYSNQPQHF. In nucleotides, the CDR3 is TGTGCCAGCAGGGACCGGGACAGGGGCTTGTATAGCAATCAGCCCCAGCATTTT.

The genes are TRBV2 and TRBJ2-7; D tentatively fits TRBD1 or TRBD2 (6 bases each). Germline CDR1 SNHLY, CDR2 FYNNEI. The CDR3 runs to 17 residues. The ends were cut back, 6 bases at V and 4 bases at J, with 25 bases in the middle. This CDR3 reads CASRGGPVGQFSYEQYF. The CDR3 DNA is TGTGCCAGCAGGGGGGGTCCCGTCGGACAGTTCTCTTACGAGCAGTACTTC. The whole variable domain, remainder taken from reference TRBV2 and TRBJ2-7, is EPEVTQTPSHQVTQMGQEVILRCVPISNHLYFYWYRQILGQKVEFLVSFYNNEISEKSEIFDDQFSVERPDGSNFTLKIRSTKLEDSAMYFCASRGGPVGQFSYEQYFGPGTRLTVT.

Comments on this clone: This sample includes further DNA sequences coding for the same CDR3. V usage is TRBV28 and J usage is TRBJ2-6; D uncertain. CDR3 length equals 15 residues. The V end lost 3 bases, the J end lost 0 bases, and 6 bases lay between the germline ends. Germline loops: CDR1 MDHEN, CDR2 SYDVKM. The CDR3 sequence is CASSFGSSGANVLTF. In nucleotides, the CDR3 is TGTGCCAGCAGTTTTGGAAGCTCTGGGGCCAACGTCCTGACTTTC.

In DNA form, the CDR3 reads TGTGCCAGCAGTCCCCGACAGGGGTGGACTGAAGCTTTCTTT. Translating it yields CASSPRQGWTEAFF. The J gene is TRBJ1-1, the V gene TRBV28; 8 positions agree with TRBD1. The ends lost 5 bases at V and 5 bases at J; junction bases unmatched: 7. The CDR3 has 14 residues. Germline V lookup: CDR1 MDHEN, CDR2 SYDVKM.

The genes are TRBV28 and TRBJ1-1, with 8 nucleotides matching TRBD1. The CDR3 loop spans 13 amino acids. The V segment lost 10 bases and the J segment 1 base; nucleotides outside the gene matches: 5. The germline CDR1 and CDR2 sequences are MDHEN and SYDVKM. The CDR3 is CATQGTGNTEAFF. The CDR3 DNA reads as TGTGCCACACAAGGGACAGGGAACACTGAAGCTTTCTTT. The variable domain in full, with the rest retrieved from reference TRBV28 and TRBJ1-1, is DVKVTQSSRYLVKRTGEKVFLECVQDMDHENMFWYRQDPGLGLRLIYFSYDVKMKEKGDIPEGYSVSREKKERFSLILESASTNQTSMYLCATQGTGNTEAFFGQGTRLTVV.

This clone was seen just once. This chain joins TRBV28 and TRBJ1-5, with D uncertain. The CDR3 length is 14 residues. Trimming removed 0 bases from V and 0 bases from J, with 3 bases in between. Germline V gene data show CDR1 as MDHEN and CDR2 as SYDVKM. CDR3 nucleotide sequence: TGTGCCAGCAGTTTATGGAGTAGCAATCAGCCCCAGCATTTT. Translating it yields CASSLWSSNQPQHF. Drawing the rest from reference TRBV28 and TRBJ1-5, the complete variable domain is DVKVTQSSRYLVKRTGEKVFLECVQDMDHENMFWYRQDPGLGLRLIYFSYDVKMKEKGDIPEGYSVSREKKERFSLILESASTNQTSMYLCASSLWSSNQPQHFGDGTRLSIL.

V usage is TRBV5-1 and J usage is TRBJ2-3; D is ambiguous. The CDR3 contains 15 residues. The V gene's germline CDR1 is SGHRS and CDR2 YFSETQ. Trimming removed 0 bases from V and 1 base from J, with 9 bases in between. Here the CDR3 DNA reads TGCGCCAGCAGCTTGGAAACGACTGGCACAGATACGCAGTATTTT. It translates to CASSLETTGTDTQYF.

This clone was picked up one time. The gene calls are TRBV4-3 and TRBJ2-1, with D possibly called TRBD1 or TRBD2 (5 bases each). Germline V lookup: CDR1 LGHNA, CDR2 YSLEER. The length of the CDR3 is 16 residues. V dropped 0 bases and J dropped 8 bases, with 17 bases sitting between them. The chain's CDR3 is CASSQDLGTGLDEQFF. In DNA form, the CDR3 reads TGCGCCAGCAGCCAAGATTTGGGGACGGGTCTGGATGAGCAGTTCTTC.

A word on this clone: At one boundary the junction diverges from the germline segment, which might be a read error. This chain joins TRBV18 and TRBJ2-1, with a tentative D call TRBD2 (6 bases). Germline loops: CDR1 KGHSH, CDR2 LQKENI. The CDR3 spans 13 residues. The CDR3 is CANSPPAGNEQFF. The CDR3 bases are TGTGCCAACTCACCACCGGCGGGAAATGAGCAGTTCTTC.

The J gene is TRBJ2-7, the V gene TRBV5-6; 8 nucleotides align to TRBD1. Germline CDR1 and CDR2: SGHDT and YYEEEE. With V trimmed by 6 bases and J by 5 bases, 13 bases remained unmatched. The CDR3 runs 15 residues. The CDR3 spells CASTKLQGARNEQYF. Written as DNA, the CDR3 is TGTGCCAGCACAAAACTCCAGGGGGCTCGAAACGAGCAGTACTTC.

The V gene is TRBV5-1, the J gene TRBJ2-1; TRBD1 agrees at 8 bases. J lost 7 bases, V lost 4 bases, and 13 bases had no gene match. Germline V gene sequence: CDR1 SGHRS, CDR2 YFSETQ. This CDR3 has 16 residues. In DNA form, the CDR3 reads TGCGCCAGCAGCAACTTGAGGCAGGGGGCGGCGAATGAGCAGTTCTTC. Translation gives CASSNLRQGAANEQFF.

The CDR3 protein is CASSAGGGGFYEQYF. The DNA of the CDR3 is TGTGCCAGCAGCGCCGGCGGAGGGGGCTTTTACGAGCAGTACTTC. V is TRBV9 and J is TRBJ2-7; D possibly corresponds to TRBD1 (7 bases). Trimming stripped 3 bases from V and 4 bases from J, with 17 bases between. The CDR3 extends over 15 amino acids. The germline CDR1 and CDR2 sequences are SGDLS and YYNGEE.

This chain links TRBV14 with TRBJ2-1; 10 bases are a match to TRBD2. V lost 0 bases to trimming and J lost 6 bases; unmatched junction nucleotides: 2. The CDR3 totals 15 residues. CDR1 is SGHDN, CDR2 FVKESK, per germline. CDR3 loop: CASSQDTSGANEQFF. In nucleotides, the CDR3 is TGTGCCAGCAGCCAAGACACTAGCGGGGCCAATGAGCAGTTCTTC. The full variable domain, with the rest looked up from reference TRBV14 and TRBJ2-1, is EAGVTQFPSHSVIEKGQTVTLRCDPISGHDNLYWYRRVMGKEIKFLLHFVKESKQDESGMPNNRFLAERTGGTYSTLKVQPAELEDSGVYFCASSQDTSGANEQFFGPGTRLTVL.

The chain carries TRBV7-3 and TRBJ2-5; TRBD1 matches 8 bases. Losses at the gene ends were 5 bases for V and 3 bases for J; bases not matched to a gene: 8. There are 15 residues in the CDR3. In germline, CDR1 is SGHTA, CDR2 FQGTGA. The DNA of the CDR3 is TGTGCCAGCAGCCTACACCCGGACAGGGAAGAGACCCAGTACTTC. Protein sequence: CASSLHPDREETQYF.

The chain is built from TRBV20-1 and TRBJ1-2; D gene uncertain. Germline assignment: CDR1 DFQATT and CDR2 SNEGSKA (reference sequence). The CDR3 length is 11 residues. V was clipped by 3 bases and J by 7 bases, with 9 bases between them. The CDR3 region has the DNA TGCAGTGCTAGCCGGGATCGTGGCTACACCTTC. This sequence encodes CSASRDRGYTF.

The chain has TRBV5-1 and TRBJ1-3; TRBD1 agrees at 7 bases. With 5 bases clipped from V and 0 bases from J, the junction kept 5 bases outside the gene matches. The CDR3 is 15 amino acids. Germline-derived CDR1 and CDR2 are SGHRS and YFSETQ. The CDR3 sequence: CASSPRGVSGNTIYF. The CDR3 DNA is TGCGCCAGCAGTCCCAGGGGGGTCTCTGGAAACACCATATATTTT.

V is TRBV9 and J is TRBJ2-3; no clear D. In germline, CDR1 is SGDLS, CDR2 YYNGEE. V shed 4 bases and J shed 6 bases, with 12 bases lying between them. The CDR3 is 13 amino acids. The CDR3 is CASSPDHTDTQYF. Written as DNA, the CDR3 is TGTGCCAGCAGCCCGGACCACACGGATACGCAGTATTTT.

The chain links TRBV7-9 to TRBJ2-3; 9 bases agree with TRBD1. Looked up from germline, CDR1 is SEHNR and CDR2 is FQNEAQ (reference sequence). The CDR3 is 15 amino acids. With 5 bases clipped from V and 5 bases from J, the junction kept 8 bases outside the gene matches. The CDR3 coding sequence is TGTGCCAGCAGCGGAAGGACAGGGGATCAAGATACGCAGTATTTT. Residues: CASSGRTGDQDTQYF.

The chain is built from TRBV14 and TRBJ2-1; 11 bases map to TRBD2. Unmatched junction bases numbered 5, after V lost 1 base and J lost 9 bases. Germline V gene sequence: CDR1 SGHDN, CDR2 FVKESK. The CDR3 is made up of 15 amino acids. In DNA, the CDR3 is TGTGCCAGCAGCCAAGTGACTAGCGGGATAGGTGAGCAGTTCTTC. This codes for CASSQVTSGIGEQFF.